This T cell receptor beta chain was observed in a study of cytomegalovirus exposure and HLA in healthy donors. TCRdb keeps only in-frame clones here, not all; method: immunoSEQ multiplex PCR. The sample yields 110,000 to 150,000 clones, just under 90% seen once. This clonotype originated in a woman in her twenties or thirties in good health and CMV-seropositive. Sequenced input: PBMCs.

The CDR3 DNA follows: TGTGCCAGCAGTTTCTCGGCTAGCGGGATCTCTTCCTACGAGCAGTACTTC. The encoded protein is CASSFSASGISSYEQYF. The J gene is TRBJ2-7, the V gene TRBV27; 9 bases are shared with TRBD2. The V gene's germline CDR1 is MNHEY and CDR2 SMNVEV (reference sequence). The CDR3 has 17 residues. J gave up 1 base and V 3 bases, and 10 bases lay outside the gene matches.